The clone carrying this T cell receptor (beta chain) has a handful of counts. Germline CDR1 reads LGHNA; CDR2 reads YSLEER. Trimming removed 3 bases from V and 0 bases from J; junction bases left unmatched: 7. The CDR3 consists of 16 residues. This record belongs to a study of CD8 T cells in Susac syndrome. Random-hexamer reverse transcription was applied to about 0.45 to 1 ug RNA. One entry per CDR3 protein results from TCRdb running MiXCR on the immunoSEQ multiplex PCR reads. This table has roughly 200,000 distinct CDR3 sequences, over 85% appearing once. The TEMRA cells underwent FACS enrichment, while the CD8+ and CD4+ T cells underwent negative isolation.

Sequences were obtained from CD4+ T cells from PBMCs. The gene calls are TRBV4-3 and TRBJ1-2; 7 positions match TRBD1. The sequence was collected from a human donor in good health. CDR3 residues: CASSQVGTAANYGYTF. In DNA, the CDR3 is TGCGCCAGCAGCCAGGTTGGGACAGCTGCTAACTATGGCTACACCTTC.